The 4 T cell receptor beta chains in this list originate from one sample, sequenced in a study of breast tumors, draining lymph nodes, adjacent tissues. TCRdb reprocessed the multiplex PCR reads with MiXCR, giving one entry per CDR3 protein. The table records 150,000 to 200,000 distinct CDR3 sequences, roughly 29% of them present only once. Samples came from axillary lymph nodes draining the breast cancer. Sequencing was done on a sample of axillary lymph node tissue. These TCRs come from a female donor with breast cancer. Some clones in this sample may be carry-over from other donors' samples.

A note on this clonotype: Possible read error: a much larger clone is one base away. The genes are TRBV6-6 and TRBJ1-2; 8 bases line up with TRBD1. Unmatched junction bases numbered 7, after V lost 4 bases and J lost 3 bases. The germline V gene has CDR1 MNHNY and CDR2 SVGAGI (reference sequence). The CDR3 covers 15 residues. The CDR3 sequence: CASSSPKDRDYGYTF. The CDR3 nucleotides read TGTGCCAGCAGTTCCCCTAAGGACAGGGACTATGGCTACACCTTC.

Ten or more counts support this clonotype. The J gene is TRBJ2-3, the V gene TRBV29-1; D unclear. Germline lookup yields CDR1 SQVTM and CDR2 ANQGSEA. There are 10 residues in the CDR3. V shed 5 bases and J shed 6 bases, with 6 bases lying between them. CDR3 nucleotide sequence: TGCAGCGTTCTCTTTGATACGCAGTATTTT. It yields the protein CSVLFDTQYF.

As for this clonotype: At one boundary the junction diverges from the germline segment, which might be a read error. The chain's CDR3 is CSARLKGQLNTEAF. The CDR3 region has the DNA TGCAGTGCTAGACTAAAGGGACAGCTAAACACTGAAGCTTTC. This rearrangement joins TRBV20-1 to TRBJ2-6; 7 bases align to TRBD1. Germline CDR1 is DFQATT and CDR2 is SNEGSKA (reference sequence). The CDR3 runs to 14 residues.

Notes on this clonotype: One junction end does not reproduce the germline sequence, and a read error may be involved. This chain connects TRBV6-6 to TRBJ2-7; D unresolved. CDR1 and CDR2 (germline): MNHNY, SVGAGI (reference sequence). This CDR3 contains 16 residues. CDR3 sequence (DNA): TGTGCCAGCAGTCACTCGAGCCTAGGCCCTCCCTACGAGCAGTACTTC. The encoded protein is CASSHSSLGPPYEQYF.